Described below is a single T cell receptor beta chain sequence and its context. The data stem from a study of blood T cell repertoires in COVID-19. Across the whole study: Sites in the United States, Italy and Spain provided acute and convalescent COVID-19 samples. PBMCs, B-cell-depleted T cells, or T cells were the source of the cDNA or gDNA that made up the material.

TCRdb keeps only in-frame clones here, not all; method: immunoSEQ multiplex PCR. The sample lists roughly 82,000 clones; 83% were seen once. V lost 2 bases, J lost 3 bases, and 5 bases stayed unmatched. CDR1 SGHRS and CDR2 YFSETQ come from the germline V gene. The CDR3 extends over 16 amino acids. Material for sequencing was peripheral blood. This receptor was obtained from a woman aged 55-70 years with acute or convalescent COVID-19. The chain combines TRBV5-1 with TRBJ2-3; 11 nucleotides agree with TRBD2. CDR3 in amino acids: CASSLTSGSRTDTQYF. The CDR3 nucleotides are TGCGCCAGCAGCTTAACTAGCGGGAGTAGGACAGATACGCAGTATTTT.